The 11 T cell receptor beta chains presented below share a single source sample, sequenced in a study of blood T cell repertoires in COVID-19. Sequencing was performed with immunoSEQ multiplex PCR; in TCRdb, only in-frame clones are kept and a portion is missing. This table holds about 250,000 clones, 88% found once. Sequenced input: peripheral blood. These TCRs come from a man aged 80 or over with acute or convalescent COVID-19.

The V call is TRBV18, the J call TRBJ1-1; no clear D gene. The germline V gene encodes CDR1 KGHSH and CDR2 LQKENI. This CDR3 region has 14 residues. Trimming took 2 bases from V and 1 from J, leaving 8 bases between them. CDR3 sequence (DNA): TGTGCCAGCTCACCAAGACTGTCGAACACTGAAGCTTTCTTT. Protein product: CASSPRLSNTEAFF.

This chain joins TRBV4-2 and TRBJ1-2; possible D gene TRBD1, 5 bases. Germline values: CDR1 LGHNA, CDR2 YNFKEQ. V lost 1 base and J lost 3, with 12 bases in between. The CDR3 consists of 15 residues. The CDR3 DNA sequence: TGTGCCAGCAGCCAAGCTGAGACAGAGGACTATGGCTACACCTTC. This translates into CASSQAETEDYGYTF.

The rearrangement joins TRBV4-3 to TRBJ2-1; TRBD2 aligns across 9 bases. CDR3 length: 18 residues. Germline V gives CDR1 LGHNA, CDR2 YSLEER. Trimming took 4 bases from V and 5 from J; bases not matched to a gene: 15. The DNA of the CDR3 is TGCGCCAGCAGCCTCGGGCCCCTTACGACTAGCGGTCACAATGAGCAGTTCTTC. This sequence encodes CASSLGPLTTSGHNEQFF.

V gene TRBV9 combines with J gene TRBJ2-3; 7 bases agree with TRBD2. CDR3 length: 16 residues. CDR1 SGDLS and CDR2 YYNGEE come from the germline V gene. Germline trimming cut 4 bases from V and 2 bases from J; bases unmatched to any gene: 10. The CDR3 region is CASSRILGGSTDTQYF. The CDR3, as DNA: TGTGCCAGCAGCCGTATATTGGGGGGGTCCACAGATACGCAGTATTTT.

This clone is a singleton in its sample. The chain carries TRBV7-3 and TRBJ2-1; 9 nucleotides align to TRBD1. Germline assignment: CDR1 SGHTA and CDR2 FQGTGA. V lost 5 bases, J lost 5 bases, and 7 bases stayed unmatched. The CDR3 covers 15 residues. CDR3 DNA sequence: TGTGCCAGCAGCCCCTCCGGGACAGGGAACAATGAGCAGTTCTTC. Translating gives CASSPSGTGNNEQFF.

The V call is TRBV7-2, the J call TRBJ1-5, with no clear D. CDR3 length equals 16 residues. Germline V gene lookup returns CDR1 SGHTA and CDR2 FQGNSA. With 1 base removed from V and 4 bases from J, the gap between germline ends came to 14 bases. The CDR3 region has the DNA TGTGCCAGCAGCTTAGGAGGCGGCAGCGAGAATCAGCCCCAGCATTTT. It translates to CASSLGGGSENQPQHF.

The J gene is TRBJ1-3, the V gene TRBV14; D is undetermined. Trimming removed 1 base from V and 0 bases from J, with 10 bases in between. The CDR3 loop spans 16 amino acids. Looked up from germline, CDR1 is SGHDN and CDR2 is FVKESK. CDR3 nucleotide sequence: TGTGCCAGCAGCCAAGGATACGGGGACTCTGGAAACACCATATATTTT. It encodes CASSQGYGDSGNTIYF.

The V gene is TRBV7-2, the J gene TRBJ1-1; 8 nucleotides match TRBD1. V was clipped by 0 bases and J by 11 bases; unmatched bases: 14. The V gene's germline CDR1 is SGHTA and CDR2 FQGNSA. The CDR3 has 16 residues. CDR3 loop: CASSLAVGQGDIGAFF. CDR3 coding DNA: TGTGCCAGCAGCTTAGCGGTCGGACAGGGAGATATTGGGGCTTTCTTT.

This clone showed up just once. This sequence joins TRBV5-1 and TRBJ2-5; a weak D match, TRBD2 (6 bases). CDR1 is SGHRS and CDR2 is YFSETQ in the germline V gene. Trimming left V 0 bases short and J 2 bases short, with 14 bases between. The CDR3 contains 16 residues. The CDR3: CASSLGGDHSQETQYF. DNA of the CDR3: TGCGCCAGCAGCTTGGGGGGGGATCATAGTCAAGAGACCCAGTACTTC.

V usage is TRBV7-2 and J usage is TRBJ1-2, with D possibly TRBD1 on 6 matching bases. From germline, CDR1 is SGHTA and CDR2 FQGNSA. Trimming pared 0 bases from V and 2 bases from J, leaving 10 bases between. The CDR3 contains 15 residues. In nucleotides, the CDR3 is TGTGCCAGCAGCTTAGCGGGACACCTAAACTATGGCTACACCTTC. Translated, it gives CASSLAGHLNYGYTF.

The V and J genes are TRBV25-1 and TRBJ2-3; D is undetermined. Germline CDR1 MGHDK, CDR2 SYGVNS. V was clipped by 4 bases and J by 3 bases, with 8 bases between them. The CDR3 totals 13 residues. The CDR3 bases are TGTGCCAGCAGTGCGTCAGGAACAGATACGCAGTATTTT. This translates into CASSASGTDTQYF.